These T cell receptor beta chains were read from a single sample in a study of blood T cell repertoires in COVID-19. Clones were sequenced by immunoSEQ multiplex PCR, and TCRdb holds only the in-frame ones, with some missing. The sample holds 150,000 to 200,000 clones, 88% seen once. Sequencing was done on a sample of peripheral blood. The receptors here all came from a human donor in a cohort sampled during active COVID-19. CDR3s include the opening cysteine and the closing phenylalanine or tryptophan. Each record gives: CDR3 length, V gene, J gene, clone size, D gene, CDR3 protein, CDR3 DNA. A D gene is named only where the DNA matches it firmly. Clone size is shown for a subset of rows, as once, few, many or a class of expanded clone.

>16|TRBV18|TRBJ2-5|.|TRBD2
CASSPGWRGRGETQYF
TGTGCCAGCTCACCCGGATGGCGAGGGAGGGGAGAGACCCAGTACTTC
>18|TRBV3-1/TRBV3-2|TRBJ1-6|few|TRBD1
CASSQVLQGASYNSPLHF
TGTGCCAGCAGCCAAGTTCTACAGGGGGCCTCCTATAATTCACCCCTCCACTTT
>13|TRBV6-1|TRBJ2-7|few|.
CASSEGAHREQYF
TGTGCCAGCAGTGAGGGGGCCCATCGGGAGCAGTACTTC
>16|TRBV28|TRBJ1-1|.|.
CASSIISRAEGMTAFF
TGTGCCAGCAGCATAATCTCCCGGGCAGAGGGAATGACAGCTTTCTTT
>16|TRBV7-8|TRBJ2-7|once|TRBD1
CASSLRGWTGGGEQYF
TGTGCCAGCAGCTTAAGGGGTTGGACAGGGGGTGGCGAGCAGTACTTC
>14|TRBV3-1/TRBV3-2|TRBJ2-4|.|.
CASSQAAGGNIQYF
TGTGCCAGCAGCCAAGCGGCAGGTGGGAACATTCAGTACTTC
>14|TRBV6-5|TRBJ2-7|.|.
CASSMTGGSYEQYF
TGTGCCAGCAGTATGACAGGCGGCTCCTACGAGCAGTACTTC
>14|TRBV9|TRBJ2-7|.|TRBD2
CASSVGGRPNEQYF
TGTGCCAGCAGCGTAGGCGGGAGGCCAAACGAGCAGTACTTC
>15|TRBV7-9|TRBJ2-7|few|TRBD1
CASSPPWDRSYEQYF
TGTGCCAGCAGCCCTCCCTGGGACAGATCCTACGAGCAGTACTTC
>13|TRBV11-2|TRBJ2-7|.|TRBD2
CASSLSGTYEQYF
TGTGCCAGCAGCTTAAGCGGGACCTACGAGCAGTACTTC
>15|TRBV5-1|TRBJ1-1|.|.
CASSLVAGPNTEAFF
TGCGCCAGCAGCTTGGTTGCAGGGCCGAACACTGAAGCTTTCTTT
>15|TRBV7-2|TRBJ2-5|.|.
CASSFQTGSQETQYF
TGTGCCAGCAGCTTCCAGACAGGAAGTCAAGAGACCCAGTACTTC
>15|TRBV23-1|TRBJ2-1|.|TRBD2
CASSQGLAGVNEQFF
TGCGCCAGCAGTCAGGGACTAGCGGGGGTCAATGAGCAGTTCTTC
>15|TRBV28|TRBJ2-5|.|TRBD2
CASSSGLAGRETQYF
TGTGCCAGCAGTTCCGGACTAGCGGGAAGAGAGACCCAGTACTTC
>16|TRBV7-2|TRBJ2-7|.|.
CASSLASAGVNYEQYF
TGTGCCAGCAGCTTAGCTTCGGCAGGGGTCAACTACGAGCAGTACTTC
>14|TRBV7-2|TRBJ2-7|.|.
CASSFTGAVYEQYF
TGTGCCAGCAGCTTTACGGGAGCCGTGTACGAGCAGTACTTC
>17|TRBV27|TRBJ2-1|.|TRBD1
CASSRDRGISTYNEQFF
TGTGCCAGCAGTAGGGACAGAGGGATCTCAACCTACAATGAGCAGTTCTTC